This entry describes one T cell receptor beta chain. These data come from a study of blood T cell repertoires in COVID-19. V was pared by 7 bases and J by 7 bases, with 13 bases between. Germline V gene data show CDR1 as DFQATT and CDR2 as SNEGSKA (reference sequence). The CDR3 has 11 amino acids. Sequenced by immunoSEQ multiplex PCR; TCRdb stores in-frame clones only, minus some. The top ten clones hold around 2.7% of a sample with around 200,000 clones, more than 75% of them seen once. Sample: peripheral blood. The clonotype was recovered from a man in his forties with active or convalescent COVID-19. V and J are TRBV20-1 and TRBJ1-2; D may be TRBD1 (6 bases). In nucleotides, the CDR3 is TGCAGTGTAAGGGGGTCGGTTGGCTACACCTTC. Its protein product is CSVRGSVGYTF.